This T cell receptor beta chain was profiled in a study of Ad26.COV2.S vaccination and SARS-CoV-2 variants (dated by TCRdb to the early 2020s). Study-level background: Vaccine-arm donors were drawn from COV1001, a multicentre, randomized, double-blind, placebo-controlled phase I-IIa trial of Ad26.COV2.S in healthy adults. Ad26.COV2.S was administered intramuscularly at 5 x 10^10 or 1 x 10^11 viral particles, either as a single shot or as two shots given 56 days apart. TCRbeta repertoire sequencing was used to assess the specificity and breadth of SARS-CoV-2-reactive T cell receptors after Ad26.COV2.S vaccination. The TCR-sequenced set comprised around 30 samples: 19 Ad26.COV2.S vaccine recipients, 5 placebo recipients and 8 SARS-CoV-2 convalescent individuals. Trial participants were randomized into five groups of five, in which low-dose or high-dose Ad26.COV2.S was given once or twice, or placebo was given on both occasions. Blinding of investigators to trial group allocation was maintained during experiments and outcome assessment.

The immunoSEQ Assay was used to sequence TCRbeta CDR3 regions. After extraction, genomic DNA underwent amplification by bias-controlled multiplex PCR, followed by high-throughput sequencing. As for how the authors treated the data: Collapsing and filtering of sequences were performed to quantify the absolute abundance of each unique TCRbeta CDR3 region. Usable DNA was measured by amplifying reference genes present in all nucleated cells, and TCRbeta template counts were normalized to that usable DNA to estimate T cell fraction. Repertoire TCRs were annotated as SARS-CoV-2-specific by exact matching of V gene, CDR3 amino acid sequence and J gene to a known reactive TCR set. The reference SARS-CoV-2 TCR set came from MIRA and was filtered for enrichment in COVID-19-positive ImmuneCODE repertoires, removing public or cross-reactive TCRs. Drawing on the MIRA antigens, annotated TCRs were analysed further at the level of specific ORF or position within ORF. Breadth was defined as the number of annotated unique rearrangements divided by the total number of unique productive rearrangements, and depth was defined as the summed frequency of the annotated unique rearrangements. Group comparisons of TCR breadth used two-sided Wilcoxon rank-sum tests. The clones in this table, taken by TCRdb from immuneACCESS, are in-frame only. Not every clone is retained; where verified, under half of the shortfall comes from an unresolved V gene, and the cause of the rest is unknown. From that table come the V and J calls and clone size; the DNA was used to work out D and trimming. The sample table records fewer than 500,000 clones; around nine tenths of these occur just once. 10% to 15% of the sample rests with the top ten.

Paper-wide results and their limitations: The authors noted that the TCR breadth and depth analyses may have underestimated total T cell responses. After vaccination, spike-specific CD8+ and CD4+ T cell responses were reported to show substantial breadth. Vaccine and placebo recipients had similar non-spike TCR breadth, a finding consistent with the vaccine containing only spike. Higher spike-specific TCR breadth was observed in Ad26.COV2.S recipients than in placebo recipients (P = 0.0014). The study was not powered to compare responses between vaccine doses or regimens.

The germline V gene sets CDR1 to SGHRS and CDR2 to YFSETQ. Ends trimmed: V by 2 bases, J by 2 bases; bases unmatched to a gene: 6. From the cysteine up to the phenylalanine, the CDR3 has a length of 15 residues. The DNA shown is the 45-base CDR3, in frame from base 1. The treatment or condition label of this sample denotes: around 19 received Ad26.COV2.S at low or high dose, single or two shots; roughly five received placebo; per-sample allocation not given. Repertoires of vaccine and placebo recipients were sequenced from samples taken on day 63 after the first injection. Cohort 1b enrolled 20 to 30 adults aged 18-55 years at a single site in Boston, USA, between 29 July and 7 August 2020. Ad26.COV2.S was a replication-incompetent adenovirus type 26 vector that expressed a prefusion-stabilized SARS-CoV-2 spike protein derived from the original Wuhan strain. As regards this clone: No antigen is known for it. Base qualities are not provided; no much larger clone lies one nucleotide away.

The sequence was collected from a person aged 18 to 59 who received the Ad26.COV2.S COVID-19 vaccine or a placebo. This specimen was peripheral blood, taken in a trial of Ad26.COV2.S vaccine versus placebo. The rearranged segments are TRBV5-1 and TRBJ2-5; the junction holds 7 bases that match TRBD1. The bases are TGCGCCAGCAGCTTATGGGACAGTCTTCAAGAGACCCAGTACTTC. Its amino acids are CASSLWDSLQETQYF.